The present T cell receptor beta chain was sequenced within a study of T cell responses to AZD1222 COVID-19 vaccine. Study-wide findings and caveats: Spike as a whole was targeted by vaccine-associated CD4 TCRs, dominant at 160-218 and 743-854. Vaccination with two AZD1222 doses was followed by a rise in Spike-specific TCR breadth and depth.

In regard to this clone: Antigen specificity is unknown.

The protocol was immunoSEQ multiplex PCR, while the TCRdb copy is restricted to in-frame clones and leaves out a portion. The table records under 150,000 clones, about 89% of them present only once. The germline V gene has CDR1 SNHLY and CDR2 FYNNEI. The length of the CDR3 is 13 residues. The V gene end was trimmed by 6 bases and the J gene end by 4 bases; junction bases not matched to a gene: 0. The clonotype comes from an adult in good health. The specimen was peripheral blood, collected on day 0 of MenACWY control vaccination. The V gene is TRBV2, the J gene TRBJ1-1, with 12 positions matching TRBD1. CDR3 in amino acids: CASRGQGATEAFF. In DNA, the CDR3 is TGTGCCAGCAGGGGACAGGGGGCCACTGAAGCTTTCTTT.